One T cell receptor beta chain is described in this entry. What this receptor recognizes is not known. No much larger clone exists at a distance of one base, and base qualities are not known. All of the isolated RNA was reverse transcribed with the High Capacity cDNA Reverse Transcription Kit, so expressed TCRB transcripts were sequenced. Deep immunoSEQ sequencing was performed on naive, central memory and regulatory T cell samples, with an average of roughly 3.5 million total reads per sample. Sorted cells were lysed in RLT buffer, and RNA was extracted using DNase-treated RNeasy Micro or Mini kits according to cell number. Each cell subset was processed on its own to prevent cross-contamination, while patient and healthy donor samples were processed together. TCRB sequences were amplified from cDNA with the immunoSEQ multiplex PCR, producing 87-bp fragments spanning the CDR3 region. The amplicons were sequenced using the Illumina HiSeq platform. For the original study's pipeline: Synthetic template baselines were used to correct PCR bias computationally, reads within Hamming distance 2 were collapsed together, and singletons that could not be merged were discarded. By aligning reads against IMGT, V, D and J genes, CDR3 length, and insertions or deletions at six rearrangement sites were assigned. Within each subset, clonotype counts were normalized to sorted cell number, after which true diversity and Gini coefficients were computed with the tcR R package. The overlap coefficient, calculated on TCRB nucleotide sequences, was used to quantify repertoire sharing. The source is immuneACCESS, and TCRdb retained only in-frame sequences with V and J called. Part of the clones is not carried over; for the studies checked, unresolved V genes explain less than half of this, and the remainder is unexplained. The D gene and trimming were derived from the DNA, and the V and J assignments and clone size from that table. The sample data list about 150,000 clones, and roughly 10% of these were observed just once. Around 2.1% of the sample comes from the top ten.

From each donor, a single peripheral blood sample of about 116 mL on average was drawn into heparinised tubes. Naive, central memory, regulatory and stem cell-like memory CD4+ T cells were sorted on a BD FACSAria II using a panel including CD45RO, CCR7, CD25, CD127, CD95 and CD27. Every sorted population had a purity above 95%. PBMCs were isolated immediately by Lymphoprep density gradient centrifugation and stained directly without culture. Samples were stained and sorted in pairs, with one healthy donor and one patient per experiment, so that batch effects were minimized. The data originate from a study of beta chain features in type 1 diabetes (dated by TCRdb to between 2017 and 2018). In the study overall: Mean age, gender distribution, total cell number and subset yield were not different between patients and healthy donors. Across all samples, some 99 million sorted cells were examined, and cell number per subset correlated strongly with RNA yield. The study compared the TCRB repertoires of sorted circulating CD4+ T cell subsets in recently diagnosed type 1 diabetes patients with those in matched healthy donors. Naive and central memory subsets were obtained from all 30 or so donors, but regulatory and stem cell-like memory subsets were isolated from only 8 patients and roughly eight healthy donors. Overall study results and their limits: PCR may preferentially amplify shorter templates, but because patient and control samples were amplified and corrected together, any resulting skew would affect both groups equally. Because small numbers of individuals were included in the HLA sub-analyses, any influence of HLA type on TCRB rearrangement was left unresolved. Sequencing cDNA rather than genomic DNA could over-represent highly expressing activated cells, although activation and CD3 levels did not differ between groups. Type 1 diabetes patients showed a moderate but significant shortening of TCRB CDR3 length in all four CD4+ subsets. The naive, central memory and regulatory TCRB repertoires appeared to resemble one another more closely among patients than among healthy donors. Patients with type 1 diabetes made fewer insertions and deleted more nucleotides at VDJ recombination sites, implying thymic rearrangement abnormalities.

There are 13 amino acids in the CDR3, from cysteine to phenylalanine inclusive. The retained sequence is limited to the CDR3, 39 bases, with the frame set at the first base. Deletion took 5 bases off V and 9 bases off J, with a span of 14 bases between the germline ends. CDR1 PRHDT and CDR2 FYEKMQ were looked up in the germline V gene (reference sequence). The rearranged chain carries TRBV13 and TRBJ1-5, and TRBD1 may be the D gene, going by 6 matching bases. The clonotype was recovered from a man between 18 and 29 years old in good health. Material for sequencing was central memory CD4+ T cells from blood. Here is the DNA: TGTGCCAGCAGCCCCGGGACACTTATGCCCCAGCATTTT. This translates into CASSPGTLMPQHF.